The following is a T cell receptor beta chain sequence with its context. In the original workflow: Estimation of nucleated cell counts relied on the amplification of reference gene primers. Sequenced by immunoSEQ multiplex PCR; TCRdb stores in-frame clones only, minus some. For V, J and clone size, that table is used; D and trimming come from the DNA. The sample holds 65,000 or so clones, about nine tenths seen once. These data belong to a study of blood T cell repertoires in COVID-19. Whole-study context: Acute-phase and convalescent COVID-19 samples originated in the United States, Italy and Spain. From T cells, B-cell-depleted T cells, or PBMCs came the material, which was cDNA or gDNA.

J lost 1 base, V lost 6 bases, and 5 bases had no gene match. From germline, CDR1 is SNHLY and CDR2 FYNNEI. This CDR3 is 15 amino acids long. V is TRBV2 and J is TRBJ2-7; the match to TRBD2 covers 11 bases. This clonotype was sampled from a human donor with acute or convalescent COVID-19. The donor label of this sample is uncertain. Sequencing was carried out using peripheral blood. The CDR3 sequence: CASRLAGDGSYEQYF. CDR3 bases: TGTGCCAGCAGACTAGCGGGAGACGGTTCCTACGAGCAGTACTTC.